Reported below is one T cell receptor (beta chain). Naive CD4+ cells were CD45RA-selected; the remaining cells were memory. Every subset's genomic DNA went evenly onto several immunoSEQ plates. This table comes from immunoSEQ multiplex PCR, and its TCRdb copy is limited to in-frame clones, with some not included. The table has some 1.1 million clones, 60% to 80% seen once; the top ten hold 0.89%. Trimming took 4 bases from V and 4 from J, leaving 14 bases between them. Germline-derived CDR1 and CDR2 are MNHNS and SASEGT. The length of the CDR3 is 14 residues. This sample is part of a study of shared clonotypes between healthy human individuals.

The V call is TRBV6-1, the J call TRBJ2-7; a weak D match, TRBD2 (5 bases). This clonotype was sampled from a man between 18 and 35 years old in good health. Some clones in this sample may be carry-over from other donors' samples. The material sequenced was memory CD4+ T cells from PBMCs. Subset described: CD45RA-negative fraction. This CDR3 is CASSVTRFGYEQYF. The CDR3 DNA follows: TGTGCCAGCAGTGTCACTAGATTTGGGTACGAGCAGTACTTC.